The 27 T cell receptor beta chains below all came from one sample that was sequenced in a study of cytomegalovirus exposure and HLA in healthy donors. The PCR made use of 60 Vbeta and 13 Jbeta primers. Generated by immunoSEQ multiplex PCR, the TCRdb table keeps only in-frame clones and is missing some. This sample has 74,000 or so clones, with 60% to 85% found just once. The source material was PBMCs. These receptors originate from a middle-aged woman in good health and CMV-seropositive.

This rearrangement joins TRBV27 to TRBJ2-7, with D possibly being TRBD1 (6 bases). Germline V gene lookup returns CDR1 MNHEY and CDR2 SMNVEV (reference sequence). V lost 2 bases and J 2 bases, leaving 7 bases between the germline ends. The CDR3 contains 13 residues. CDR3 protein: CASSLTGPYEQYF. CDR3 bases: TGTGCCAGCAGTTTAACAGGGCCCTACGAGCAGTACTTC.

The chain is built from TRBV2 and TRBJ1-1; tentative D call: TRBD1 (5 bases). Trimming left V 3 bases short and J 8 bases short, with 7 bases between. Germline CDR1 and CDR2: SNHLY and FYNNEI. The length of the CDR3 is 11 residues. The CDR3 sequence is CASSEGLEAFF. In DNA, the CDR3 is TGTGCCAGCAGTGAGGGACTAGAAGCTTTCTTT. Together with reference TRBV2 and TRBJ1-1, the CDR3 gives the full variable domain: EPEVTQTPSHQVTQMGQEVILRCVPISNHLYFYWYRQILGQKVEFLVSFYNNEISEKSEIFDDQFSVERPDGSNFTLKIRSTKLEDSAMYFCASSEGLEAFFGQGTRLTVV.

The chain joins TRBV10-3 to TRBJ1-1, with TRBD1 as a possible D gene (5 bases). This CDR3 has 15 residues. V lost 3 bases to trimming and J lost 1 base, with 12 bases between them. The V gene's germline CDR1 is ENHRY and CDR2 SYGVKD. The CDR3 sequence is CAISEAGRGNTEAFF. The CDR3 DNA follows: TGTGCCATCAGTGAAGCGGGACGGGGGAACACTGAAGCTTTCTTT.

This rearrangement joins TRBV6-5 to TRBJ2-7, with 8 positions matching TRBD1. The CDR3 covers 15 residues. From germline, CDR1 is MNHEY and CDR2 SVGAGI. The V and J ends lost 0 bases and 3 bases, in that order; junction bases with no gene match: 4. CDR3 DNA: TGTGCCAGCAGTTACTCTGGACAGGGCAACTACGAGCAGTACTTC. The encoded protein is CASSYSGQGNYEQYF.

The gene calls are TRBV18 and TRBJ2-5; 8 bases are shared with TRBD1. Germline V gives CDR1 KGHSH, CDR2 LQKENI. The ends lost 1 base at V and 5 bases at J; junction bases unmatched: 9. The CDR3 loop spans 16 amino acids. The CDR3, as DNA: TGTGCCAGCTCACCACTTTCAGGGGGCGCAGGGGAGACCCAGTACTTC. This encodes CASSPLSGGAGETQYF. Using reference TRBV18 and TRBJ2-5 for the parts outside the CDR3, the full variable domain is NAGVMQNPRHLVRRRGQEARLRCSPMKGHSHVYWYRQLPEEGLKFMVYLQKENIIDESGMPKERFSAEFPKEGPSILRIQQVVRGDSAAYFCASSPLSGGAGETQYFGPGTRLLVL.

The chain links TRBV7-9 to TRBJ2-5, with 8 bases aligning to TRBD1. This CDR3 is 15 amino acids long. Germline V gene data show CDR1 as SEHNR and CDR2 as FQNEAQ (reference sequence). V shed 6 bases and J 1 base; nucleotides not matched to a gene: 7. The CDR3 bases are TGTGCCAGCAGTCTTGGGACAGGCACCCAAGAGACCCAGTACTTC. It translates to CASSLGTGTQETQYF.

In this sample, this clone turned up a few times. V gene TRBV18 combines with J gene TRBJ2-4; tentative D call: TRBD1 (6 bases). V lost 0 bases to trimming and J lost 6 bases, with 12 bases between them. The germline gives CDR1 KGHSH, CDR2 LQKENI. The CDR3 sequence is 15 residues long. CDR3 loop: CASSPPGGQVNIQYF. For the CDR3, the DNA is TGTGCCAGCTCACCACCTGGGGGACAAGTAAACATTCAGTACTTC.

V and J are TRBV7-7 and TRBJ2-2, with 8 bases identical to TRBD1. The germline V gene has CDR1 SSHAT and CDR2 FNYEAQ (reference sequence). The V segment lost 2 bases and the J segment 7 bases; nucleotides outside the gene matches: 6. The CDR3 consists of 15 residues. The CDR3 here is CASSLSGQGIGELFF. CDR3 nucleotides: TGTGCCAGCAGCTTATCTGGACAGGGAATCGGGGAGCTGTTTTTT.

The chain is built from TRBV11-2 and TRBJ2-5; tentatively, D is TRBD1 (6 bases). This CDR3 contains 15 residues. The V end lost 5 bases, the J end lost 2 bases, and 15 bases lay between the germline ends. The germline V gene has CDR1 SGHAT and CDR2 FQNNGV. The CDR3 protein is CASSPPGRGQETQYF. CDR3 nucleotide sequence: TGTGCCAGCAGCCCCCCCGGCAGGGGACAAGAGACCCAGTACTTC.

J is TRBJ2-4 and V is TRBV6-5; D is unresolved. Trimming took 4 bases from V and 2 from J, leaving 15 bases between them. This CDR3 comprises 16 residues. CDR1 and CDR2 from the germline V gene are MNHEY and SVGAGI. The CDR3 DNA reads TGTGCCAGCAGTTCCGGTGTATCGCCCCCCAAAAACATTCAGTACTTC. This codes for CASSSGVSPPKNIQYF.

The chain is built from TRBV30 and TRBJ1-1; 11 nucleotides align to TRBD1. Germline assignment: CDR1 GTSNPN and CDR2 SVGIG (reference sequence). This CDR3 spans 17 amino acids. The J segment lost 3 bases and the V segment lost 2 bases, leaving 11 bases of the junction unmatched. The CDR3 is CAWSSWTGGAGDTEAFF. The DNA for the CDR3 is TGTGCCTGGAGTTCCTGGACAGGGGGCGCGGGTGACACTGAAGCTTTCTTT.

A few counts support this clone. The V call is TRBV18, the J call TRBJ1-4; D remains ambiguous. This CDR3 has 15 residues. V lost 2 bases, J lost 4 bases, and 11 bases lay in between. Germline V gene sequence: CDR1 KGHSH, CDR2 LQKENI. CDR3 DNA sequence: TGTGCCAGCTCACCAGAGGGCAGCCGTAATGAAAAACTGTTTTTT. Its protein is CASSPEGSRNEKLFF.

The chain combines TRBV27 with TRBJ2-7, with 8 positions matching TRBD2. This CDR3 has 12 amino acids. From germline, CDR1 is MNHEY and CDR2 SMNVEV (reference sequence). The junction had 2 bases not matched to a gene; V was cut back by 4 bases and J by 6 bases. CDR3 in DNA: TGTGCCAGCAGTTCGACTAGCGCCGAGCAGTACTTC. It encodes CASSSTSAEQYF.

This clone was recorded a few times. The CDR3 protein is CASSSPGDRETGNTIYF. The CDR3 region has the DNA TGTGCCAGCAGTTCGCCCGGGGACAGGGAGACTGGAAACACCATATATTTT. The genes are TRBV28 and TRBJ1-3, with TRBD1 identical over 9 bases. J lost 2 bases, V lost 4 bases, and 9 bases had no gene match. CDR1 and CDR2 (germline): MDHEN, SYDVKM. The length of the CDR3 is 17 residues.

This clone appeared a few times. The genes are TRBV10-1 and TRBJ2-7; 10 bases agree with TRBD2. This CDR3 contains 20 residues. Germline-derived CDR1 and CDR2 are WNHNN and SYGVQD (reference sequence). The ends lost 3 bases at V and 4 bases at J; junction bases unmatched: 21. CDR3 loop: CASSEGGTVPSGRGIYEQYF. In nucleotides, the CDR3 is TGCGCCAGCAGTGAAGGAGGGACAGTTCCTAGCGGGAGAGGGATATACGAGCAGTACTTC.

This clone was recorded a few times. The genes are TRBV18 and TRBJ1-1, with a tentative D call TRBD1 (5 bases). Trimming stripped 3 bases from V and 1 base from J, with 9 bases between. CDR1 is KGHSH and CDR2 is LQKENI in the germline V gene. The CDR3 is 14 amino acids. The CDR3 loop reads CASSPTQGNTEAFF. The CDR3 DNA is TGTGCCAGCTCACCCACCCAGGGGAACACTGAAGCTTTCTTT. The full variable domain, completed using reference TRBV18 and TRBJ1-1, is NAGVMQNPRHLVRRRGQEARLRCSPMKGHSHVYWYRQLPEEGLKFMVYLQKENIIDESGMPKERFSAEFPKEGPSILRIQQVVRGDSAAYFCASSPTQGNTEAFFGQGTRLTVV.

The genes are TRBV18 and TRBJ2-1; 8 nucleotides agree with TRBD1. The CDR3 extends over 14 amino acids. From germline, CDR1 is KGHSH and CDR2 LQKENI. With V trimmed by 2 bases and J by 9 bases, 6 bases remained unmatched. Here the CDR3 reads CASSPRNRGCEQFF. Here the CDR3 DNA reads TGTGCCAGCTCACCAAGGAACAGGGGGTGTGAGCAGTTCTTC.

This clone was detected only a few times. The V call is TRBV7-2, the J call TRBJ2-3; D is ambiguous. The CDR3 has 14 amino acids. The V gene's germline CDR1 is SGHTA and CDR2 FQGNSA. V gave up 4 bases and J gave up 2 bases, with 10 bases separating them. The CDR3 DNA follows: TGTGCCAGCAGCTCCTTTGGGCCCACAGATACGCAGTATTTT. As protein: CASSSFGPTDTQYF. Drawing the rest from reference TRBV7-2 and TRBJ2-3, the complete variable domain is GAGVSQSPSNKVTEKGKDVELRCDPISGHTALYWYRQSLGQGLEFLIYFQGNSAPDKSGLPSDRFSAERTGGSVSTLTIQRTQQEDSAVYLCASSSFGPTDTQYFGPGTRLTVL.

V is TRBV21-1 and J is TRBJ2-7; the table assigns TRBD1, which was not confirmed against the DNA. TRBV21-1 is a pseudogene segment. The CDR3 spans 13 residues. CDR3 sequence: CANFTGVSYEQYF. In DNA form, the CDR3 reads TGTGCCAACTTTACAGGGGTCTCCTACGAGCAGTACTTC.

V usage is TRBV2 and J usage is TRBJ1-5; D gene ambiguous. The germline V and J ends were trimmed by 3 bases and 0 bases, with 9 bases remaining between them. Germline lookup yields CDR1 SNHLY and CDR2 FYNNEI. The CDR3 length is 15 residues. The CDR3 protein is CASSEATYSNQPQHF. The CDR3 DNA reads TGTGCCAGCAGTGAGGCAACATATAGCAATCAGCCCCAGCATTTT.

This rearrangement joins TRBV2 to TRBJ1-1; a weak D match, TRBD1 (5 bases). V lost 4 bases, J lost 3 bases, and 24 bases lay in between. The CDR3 is made up of 18 amino acids. CDR1 is SNHLY and CDR2 is FYNNEI in the germline V gene. The CDR3 DNA reads TGTGCCAGCAGTGGGGCGGGGGGACTCTTTTTACGAGACACTGAAGCTTTCTTT. This sequence encodes CASSGAGGLFLRDTEAFF.

This clone has just a few counts. This rearrangement joins TRBV5-1 to TRBJ2-7, with 8 bases that match TRBD1. J lost 0 bases, V lost 3 bases, and 8 bases had no gene match. The CDR3 is made up of 16 amino acids. CDR1 and CDR2 (germline): SGHRS, YFSETQ. The CDR3 here is CASSSWDRMSSYEQYF. As DNA, the CDR3 is TGCGCCAGCAGCTCCTGGGACAGGATGAGCTCCTACGAGCAGTACTTC.

This chain links TRBV12-5 with TRBJ1-2; TRBD1 is a possible D gene (5 bases). Looked up from germline, CDR1 is LGHNT and CDR2 is FRNRAP. The CDR3 is 14 amino acids. Between the trimmed V and J ends, which lost 0 bases and 8 bases, there was a span of 13 bases. The CDR3 coding sequence is TGTGCTAGTGGTTTGGTACTTGGGGCAGTCGGCTACACCTTC. Its protein product is CASGLVLGAVGYTF.

V and J are TRBV28 and TRBJ1-5; TRBD1 might be the D (6 bases). From germline, CDR1 is MDHEN and CDR2 SYDVKM. V gave up 3 bases and J gave up 2 bases, with 11 bases separating them. The CDR3 runs to 15 residues. This chain's CDR3 is CASSFGGVGNQPQHF. CDR3 in DNA: TGTGCCAGCAGTTTTGGGGGCGTCGGCAATCAGCCCCAGCATTTT.

The chain joins TRBV5-1 to TRBJ1-1; 11 nucleotides line up with TRBD1. The CDR3 has 14 residues. Germline V gene data show CDR1 as SGHRS and CDR2 as YFSETQ. With V trimmed by 4 bases and J by 4 bases, 3 bases remained unmatched. In DNA form, the CDR3 reads TGCGCCAGCAGCCCCGGGACAGGGGGCACTGAAGCTTTCTTT. Its translation: CASSPGTGGTEAFF.

This chain joins TRBV14 and TRBJ2-7; D call uncertain. There are 13 residues in the CDR3. V gave up 6 bases and J gave up 2 bases, with 11 bases separating them. Germline V gene lookup returns CDR1 SGHDN and CDR2 FVKESK. The CDR3 sequence: CASSPTRTYEQYF. For the CDR3, the DNA is TGTGCCAGCAGTCCGACAAGGACCTACGAGCAGTACTTC. Looking up the rest from reference TRBV14 and TRBJ2-7 gives the full variable domain: EAGVTQFPSHSVIEKGQTVTLRCDPISGHDNLYWYRRVMGKEIKFLLHFVKESKQDESGMPNNRFLAERTGGTYSTLKVQPAELEDSGVYFCASSPTRTYEQYFGPGTRLTVT.

V gene TRBV29-1 combines with J gene TRBJ2-3, with TRBD2 matching 10 bases. The CDR3 loop spans 14 amino acids. With 5 bases clipped from V and 4 bases from J, the junction kept 6 bases outside the gene matches. Germline CDR1 and CDR2: SQVTM and ANQGSEA. In DNA form, the CDR3 reads TGCAGCGTTTGGCTAGCGGGAGCCCCAGATACGCAGTATTTT. Translation gives CSVWLAGAPDTQYF.